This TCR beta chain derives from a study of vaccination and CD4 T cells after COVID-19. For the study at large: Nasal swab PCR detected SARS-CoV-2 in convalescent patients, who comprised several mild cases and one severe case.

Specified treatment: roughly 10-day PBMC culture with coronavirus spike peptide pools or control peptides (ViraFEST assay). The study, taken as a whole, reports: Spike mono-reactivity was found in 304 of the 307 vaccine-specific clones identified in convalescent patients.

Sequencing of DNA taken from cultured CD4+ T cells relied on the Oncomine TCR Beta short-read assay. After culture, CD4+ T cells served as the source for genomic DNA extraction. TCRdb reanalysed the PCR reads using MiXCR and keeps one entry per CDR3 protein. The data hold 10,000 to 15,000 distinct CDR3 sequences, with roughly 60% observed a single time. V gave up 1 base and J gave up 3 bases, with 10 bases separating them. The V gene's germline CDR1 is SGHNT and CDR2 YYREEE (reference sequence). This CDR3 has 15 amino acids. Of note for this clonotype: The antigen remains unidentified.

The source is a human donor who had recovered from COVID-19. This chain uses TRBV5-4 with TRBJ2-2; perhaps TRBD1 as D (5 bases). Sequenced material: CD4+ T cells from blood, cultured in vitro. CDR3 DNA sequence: TGTGCCAGCAGCTTGCAGGGTTTTCACACCGGGGAGCTGTTTTTT. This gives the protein CASSLQGFHTGELFF.